This TCR beta chain was observed in a study of CD8+CD57+ T cells in acquired aplastic anemia. Overall study: An average of about 3.4 ug of DNA was obtained from sorted CD4+ and CD8+ cells.

Sequenced patients had shown CD8+CD57+ cell expansion by flow cytometry. The blood sampling took place in patients who had so far received no therapy. TCR beta VDJ and CDR3 profiling used genomic DNA as template. TCRdb called the reads again in MiXCR, with one record for every CDR3 protein. The sample comprises 250,000 to 350,000 distinct CDR3 sequences, roughly 61% of which are singletons, and 1% to 1.5% rests with the top ten. Germline V gene lookup returns CDR1 SGHVS and CDR2 FQNEAQ. V lost 5 bases and J lost 6, with 14 bases in between. There are 14 residues in the CDR3. The TCR sequence derives from a human donor with aplastic anemia. The specimen sequenced was sorted CD4+, CD8+, or CD8+CD57+ T cells (not recorded which) from PBMCs. The V and J genes are TRBV7-8 and TRBJ1-5; D is undetermined. CDR3 sequence: CASSTTRAGQPQHF. The CDR3, as DNA: TGTGCCAGCAGCACAACAAGGGCAGGTCAGCCCCAGCATTTT.